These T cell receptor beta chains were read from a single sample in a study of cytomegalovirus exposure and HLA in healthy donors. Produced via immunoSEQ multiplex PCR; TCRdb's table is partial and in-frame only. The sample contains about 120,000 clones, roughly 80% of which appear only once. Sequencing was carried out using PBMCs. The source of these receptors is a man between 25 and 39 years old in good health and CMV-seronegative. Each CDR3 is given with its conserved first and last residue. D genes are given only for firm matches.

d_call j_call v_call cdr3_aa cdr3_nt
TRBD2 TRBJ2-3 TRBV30 CAWSVTSGALDTQYF TGTGCCTGGAGTGTCACTAGCGGGGCCTTAGATACGCAGTATTTT
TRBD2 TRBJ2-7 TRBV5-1 CASSLDGRRGTSSTEQYF TGCGCCAGCAGCTTGGACGGTAGGCGTGGGACTAGCTCCACCGAGCAGTACTTC
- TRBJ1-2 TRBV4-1 CASSQVLSGVANYGYTF TGCGCCAGCAGCCAAGTGCTATCGGGAGTAGCTAACTATGGCTACACCTTC
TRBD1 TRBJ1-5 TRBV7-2 CASSTDRGPQPQHF TGTGCCAGCAGCACAGACAGGGGGCCTCAGCCCCAGCATTTT
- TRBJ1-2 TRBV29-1 CSATRDYGYTF TGCAGCGCAACCCGGGACTATGGCTACACCTTC
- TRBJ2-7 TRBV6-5 CASSTGTLKPYEQYF TGTGCCAGCAGTACAGGGACCCTTAAACCCTACGAGCAGTACTTC
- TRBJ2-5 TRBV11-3 CASSDGGVGGQETQYF TGTGCCAGCAGCGACGGTGGAGTGGGGGGCCAAGAGACCCAGTACTTC
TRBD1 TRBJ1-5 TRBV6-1 CASSEFMGQPQGSNQPQHF TGTGCCAGCAGTGAATTCATGGGACAGCCTCAGGGAAGCAATCAGCCCCAGCATTTT
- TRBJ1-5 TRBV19 CASTTLLAGDSNQPQHF TGTGCCAGTACCACCCTTCTAGCAGGGGACAGCAATCAGCCCCAGCATTTT
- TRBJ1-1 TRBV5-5 CASSPPRLQGNTEAFF TGTGCCAGCAGCCCCCCCCGGCTACAGGGGAACACTGAAGCTTTCTTT